Listed here is a single TCR beta chain. TCRdb re-derived calls from the PCR reads in MiXCR, one entry per CDR3 protein. The sample has some 14,000 distinct CDR3 sequences, roughly 51% seen once. CDR3 size: 15 residues. From germline, CDR1 is SGHTA and CDR2 FQGNSA. The V gene lost 3 bases and the J gene lost 3 bases, with 12 bases spanning the gap. The entry originates in a study of tumor-infiltrating lymphocytes in oesophageal squamous cell carcinoma. Sequences were obtained from blood. The chain recombines TRBV7-2 with TRBJ1-3, with D hard to call. The source of this sequence is a female donor with esophageal squamous cell carcinoma. CDR3: CASSFFGAVGNTIYF. As DNA, the CDR3 is TGTGCCAGCAGCTTCTTCGGCGCGGTTGGAAACACCATATATTTT.